The next 18 T cell receptor beta chains were all read from a single sample in a study of blood T cell repertoires in COVID-19. TCRdb's copy holds only in-frame clones and misses some; the assay was immunoSEQ multiplex PCR. The sample lists approximately 150,000 clones, approximately 88% occurring once. Sample: PBMCs or T cells enriched from blood (not recorded which). All receptors come from a man between 65 and 85 years old who had been exposed to COVID-19.

CDR3 sequence: CASSLGDTYYGYTF. The CDR3 DNA is TGTGCCAGCAGCTTGGGGGACACCTACTATGGCTACACCTTC. V usage is TRBV5-4 and J usage is TRBJ1-2, with D perhaps matching TRBD1 (6 bases). The germline V gene encodes CDR1 SGHNT and CDR2 YYREEE (reference sequence). V lost 0 bases to trimming and J lost 3 bases, with 9 bases between them. The CDR3 covers 14 residues.

J is TRBJ1-2 and V is TRBV29-1; the D is unclear. Deletions cut 3 bases from V and 5 bases from J, with 10 bases between. This CDR3 contains 12 residues. Germline values: CDR1 SQVTM, CDR2 ANQGSEA. The CDR3 coding sequence is TGCAGCGTTGACGGCGGAAAATATGGCTACACCTTC. As protein: CSVDGGKYGYTF.

The J gene is TRBJ2-7, the V gene TRBV7-9, with D unresolved. The CDR3 runs 12 residues. Between the trimmed V and J ends, which lost 4 bases and 4 bases, there was a span of 8 bases. Germline CDR1 is SEHNR and CDR2 is FQNEAQ (reference sequence). DNA of the CDR3: TGTGCCAGCAGCTATGAGGCTTACGAGCAGTACTTC. Amino acid sequence: CASSYEAYEQYF.

This rearrangement joins TRBV3-1 (or the pseudogene TRBV3-2) to TRBJ1-2; D gene ambiguous. The CDR3 is made up of 17 amino acids. Deletions cut 2 bases from V and 0 bases from J, with 16 bases between. CDR1 is LGHDT and CDR2 is YNNKEL in the germline V gene (reference sequence). The CDR3 DNA reads as TGTGCCAGCAGCCAATCTAATCTGGCGGTAGCTAACTATGGCTACACCTTC. Protein: CASSQSNLAVANYGYTF.

The chain joins TRBV7-9 to TRBJ2-7; no clear D gene. CDR1 and CDR2 (germline): SEHNR, FQNEAQ (reference sequence). V was trimmed by 8 bases and J by 5 bases, leaving 16 bases between them. CDR3 length: 13 amino acids. CDR3 coding DNA: TGTGCCAGCCGTCCGGCAGGCCCTAACGAGCAGTACTTC. It is translated as CASRPAGPNEQYF.

The CDR3 sequence: CASSVLSGNTGELFF. For the CDR3, the DNA is TGTGCCAGCAGCGTATTAAGCGGGAACACCGGGGAGCTGTTTTTT. The chain links TRBV9 to TRBJ2-2; D possibly corresponds to TRBD2 (5 bases). The CDR3 spans 15 residues. CDR1 and CDR2 (germline): SGDLS, YYNGEE. Trimming pared 1 base from V and 1 base from J, leaving 8 bases between.

This rearrangement joins TRBV19 to TRBJ2-3; 8 bases are a match to TRBD2. This CDR3 has 16 amino acids. The germline V gene encodes CDR1 LNHDA and CDR2 SQIVND (reference sequence). The junction had 12 bases not matched to a gene; V was cut back by 6 bases and J by 4 bases. This CDR3 reads CASSSLGSGSPDTQYF. CDR3 DNA: TGTGCCAGTAGCTCCTTGGGAAGCGGGAGTCCAGATACGCAGTATTTT.

The chain has TRBV7-8 and TRBJ1-2, with 7 bases aligning to TRBD1. J was trimmed by 2 bases and V by 1 base; bases with no gene match: 7. CDR3 length: 16 amino acids. In germline, CDR1 is SGHVS, CDR2 FQNEAQ. The CDR3 nucleotides are TGTGCCAGCAGCTTAGGGTTAGGGGGCAAGAACTATGGCTACACCTTC. This codes for CASSLGLGGKNYGYTF.

The chain employs TRBV19 and TRBJ2-1; a weak D match, TRBD2 (5 bases). With 5 bases removed from V and 3 bases from J, the gap between germline ends came to 14 bases. The germline V gene has CDR1 LNHDA and CDR2 SQIVND (reference sequence). The CDR3 has 15 residues. DNA for the CDR3: TGTGCCAGTAGTGGTTCGGACTTGATCTACAATGAGCAGTTCTTC. Its translation is CASSGSDLIYNEQFF.

The chain carries TRBV3-1 (or the pseudogene TRBV3-2) and TRBJ1-1; D is possibly TRBD1 (5 bases). There are 15 residues in the CDR3. V was cut by 1 base and J by 4 bases, with 13 bases left in between. Germline V gene sequence: CDR1 LGHDT, CDR2 YNNKEL (reference sequence). In nucleotides, the CDR3 is TGTGCCAGCAGCCAAGGTTGGGGGGTCGGCACTGAAGCTTTCTTT. Translated: CASSQGWGVGTEAFF.

This clone was seen just once. The chain joins TRBV4-1 to TRBJ2-7; D possibly corresponds to TRBD2 (6 bases). This CDR3 contains 18 residues. Looked up from germline, CDR1 is MGHRA and CDR2 is YSYEKL. V was clipped by 1 base and J by 0 bases, with 19 bases between them. The CDR3 sequence is CASSQGLYGLALSYEQYF. Written as DNA, the CDR3 is TGCGCCAGCAGCCAAGGCCTCTACGGGCTAGCGCTCTCCTACGAGCAGTACTTC.

This chain connects TRBV20-1 to TRBJ2-1; 10 bases line up with TRBD2. The V gene end was trimmed by 4 bases and the J gene end by 7 bases; junction bases not matched to a gene: 7. The CDR3 is 14 residues long. The germline V gene encodes CDR1 DFQATT and CDR2 SNEGSKA (reference sequence). As DNA, the CDR3 is TGCAGTGCTATTGACAGCGGGGGGGGGAATGAGCAGTTCTTC. Its protein is CSAIDSGGGNEQFF.

The rearrangement links TRBV28 to TRBJ1-6; 7 bases line up with TRBD1. Germline V gene lookup returns CDR1 MDHEN and CDR2 SYDVKM. Trimming at V came to 5 bases and at J to 7 bases, leaving 14 bases not matched to a gene. The CDR3 is 17 amino acids. The CDR3 DNA follows: TGTGCCAGCAGTCCTACCGGGACAGCTTATGGAAATTCACCCCTCCACTTT. Its protein product is CASSPTGTAYGNSPLHF.

This clone was seen a few times. This chain's CDR3 is CASSRSGQIQETQYF. In DNA, the CDR3 is TGTGCCAGCAGCCGGTCGGGACAGATACAAGAGACCCAGTACTTC. The chain combines TRBV5-6 with TRBJ2-5, with 7 bases identical to TRBD1. Germline lookup yields CDR1 SGHDT and CDR2 YYEEEE. Germline trimming cut 4 bases from V and 2 bases from J; bases unmatched to any gene: 8. The CDR3 is 15 amino acids.

The V and J genes are TRBV28 and TRBJ1-2; D call uncertain. The germline V gene encodes CDR1 MDHEN and CDR2 SYDVKM. The V end was cut by 5 bases, the J end by 4 bases, with 14 bases between. The CDR3 is made up of 14 amino acids. The DNA for the CDR3 is TGTGCCAGCAGTCCCTCTCAGCGAGCCTATGGCTACACCTTC. Its protein product is CASSPSQRAYGYTF.

This chain joins TRBV25-1 and TRBJ1-6; 7 bases map to TRBD1. The J segment lost 10 bases and the V segment lost 1 base, leaving 10 bases of the junction unmatched. CDR1 and CDR2 (germline): MGHDK, SYGVNS. CDR3 length: 16 amino acids. The CDR3 protein is CASSEWRGGPLSPLHF. CDR3 nucleotides: TGTGCCAGCAGTGAATGGAGAGGGGGCCCTTTGTCACCCCTCCACTTT.

V and J are TRBV7-9 and TRBJ1-1, with unresolved D. The CDR3 totals 15 residues. The V end was cut by 10 bases, the J end by 0 bases, with 18 bases between. Germline CDR1 SEHNR, CDR2 FQNEAQ (reference sequence). Here the CDR3 DNA reads TGTGCCACCAAGCTCATTGGGAGTATGAACACTGAAGCTTTCTTT. This gives the protein CATKLIGSMNTEAFF.

The chain joins TRBV6-5 to TRBJ2-2, with TRBD1 matching 10 bases. The V and J ends lost 7 bases and 5 bases, in that order; junction bases with no gene match: 7. Germline CDR1 and CDR2: MNHEY and SVGAGI. The CDR3 extends over 15 amino acids. The chain's CDR3 is CASTGQGVGTGELFF. As DNA, the CDR3 is TGTGCCAGCACCGGACAGGGGGTAGGGACCGGGGAGCTGTTTTTT.